The subject of this entry is one T cell receptor (beta chain). Antigen specificity is unknown. These data originate in a study of T cells in localized non-small cell lung cancer. The CDR3 is 14 residues long. CDR1 and CDR2 (germline): SGHNT, YENEEA. Trimming removed 5 bases at V and 5 bases at J, with 15 bases between. Findings of the study overall: Longer overall survival was associated with a higher density of T cells in the blood. One tumor region alone was sequenced, and heterogeneity therefore remains possible. Appearing in adjacent lung were a median about 59 of the top 100 tumor clones.

Clones were read by immunoSEQ multiplex PCR, and TCRdb kept only the in-frame ones, dropping some. The sample contains some 64,000 clones, roughly four fifths of which appear only once. The sequence came from a man between 40 and 70 years old with stage II lung adenocarcinoma. Sequenced here: PBMCs, sampled before any cancer treatment. The J gene is TRBJ2-5, the V gene TRBV11-3; the D gene is possibly TRBD2 (5 bases). CDR3 sequence (DNA): TGTGCCAGCAGCCCCCGGACCTCGGGGGAGACCCAGTACTTC. Translated: CASSPRTSGETQYF.